The clone carrying this TCR beta chain turned up a few times. Different DNA sequences within this sample yield the same CDR3. This record comes from a study of T cell responses to AZD1222 COVID-19 vaccine. Method: immunoSEQ multiplex PCR; TCRdb's copy keeps in-frame clones and lacks some. The repertoire holds about 190,000 clones, about 87% seen once, with 2.7% in the top ten. This CDR3 has 15 amino acids. J gave up 3 bases and V 0 bases, and 4 bases lay outside the gene matches. CDR1 and CDR2 from the germline V gene are MNHEY and SVGAGI. The chain is built from TRBV6-5 and TRBJ1-1; 7 bases are a match to TRBD1. The source of this sequence is an adult in good health. The material was peripheral blood, obtained on day 0 of MenACWY control vaccination. The CDR3 DNA sequence: TGTGCCAGCAGTTACTCACGGACAGGAGACACTGAAGCTTTCTTT. Translating gives CASSYSRTGDTEAFF.